One and the same sample provided the 4 T cell receptor beta chains below, sequenced in a study of blood T cell repertoires in COVID-19. This table comes from immunoSEQ multiplex PCR, and its TCRdb copy is limited to in-frame clones, with some not included. The table has approximately 300,000 clones, approximately 90% seen once. The specimen sequenced was peripheral blood. These receptors all stem from a woman aged 40 to 50 with acute or convalescent COVID-19.

The rearrangement joins TRBV2 to TRBJ1-6; 9 nucleotides agree with TRBD1. This CDR3 contains 17 residues. The ends lost 8 bases at V and 1 base at J; junction bases unmatched: 9. CDR1 and CDR2 from the germline V gene are SNHLY and FYNNEI. CDR3 coding DNA: TGTGCCAGCTGGTCTCCTGGGACAGGGTCCTATAATTCACCCCTCCACTTT. This codes for CASWSPGTGSYNSPLHF.

The J gene is TRBJ2-4, the V gene TRBV9; maybe TRBD2 (5 bases). Per the germline V gene, CDR1 is SGDLS and CDR2 is YYNGEE. Trimming pared 0 bases from V and 1 base from J, leaving 17 bases between. CDR3 length: 18 amino acids. CDR3 sequence reads: CASSVGERDGLAKNIQYF. CDR3 bases: TGTGCCAGCAGCGTAGGAGAGAGGGATGGGTTGGCCAAAAACATTCAGTACTTC.

This rearrangement joins TRBV9 to TRBJ1-3; D is unresolved. The V end lost 0 bases, the J end lost 5 bases, and 9 bases lay between the germline ends. The CDR3 covers 14 residues. Germline assignment: CDR1 SGDLS and CDR2 YYNGEE. This CDR3 reads CASSVGTERNTIYF. CDR3 in DNA: TGTGCCAGCAGCGTAGGAACAGAAAGAAACACCATATATTTT. Using reference TRBV9 and TRBJ1-3 for the parts outside the CDR3, the full variable domain is DSGVTQTPKHLITATGQRVTLRCSPRSGDLSVYWYQQSLDQGLQFLIQYYNGEERAKGNILERFSAQQFPDLHSELNLSSLELGDSALYFCASSVGTERNTIYFGEGSWLTVV.

The chain carries TRBV14 and TRBJ1-2; a weak D match, TRBD1 (6 bases). This CDR3 has 12 residues. Germline CDR1 is SGHDN and CDR2 is FVKESK. The ends were cut back, 5 bases at V and 7 bases at J, with 11 bases in the middle. The CDR3 region has the DNA TGTGCCAGCAGCAGGGGGGGACTTGGCTACACCTTC. This encodes CASSRGGLGYTF.